These 25 T cell receptor beta chains originate from one sample sequenced in a study of graft-versus-host responses after intestinal transplantation. These TCRs' antigens remain unknown. Libraries were prepared by immunoSEQ multiplex PCR; TCRdb keeps only in-frame clonotypes and omits some of them. Of tens of thousands of clones in the sample, 80% to 95% were seen once. The sequenced sample was unstimulated CD8+ T cells sorted from spleen or lymph node cells, obtained before intestinal transplant. These receptor sequences come from a human donor who received an intestinal transplant.

The chain couples TRBV2 to TRBJ2-7; D is perhaps TRBD1 or TRBD2 (5 bases each). CDR1 and CDR2 (germline): SNHLY, FYNNEI. The V end lost 6 bases, the J end lost 1 base, and 13 bases lay between the germline ends. CDR3 length equals 14 residues. CDR3 DNA: TGTGCCAGCAGCCCGGGACCCCTATCCTACGAGCAGTACTTC. It encodes CASSPGPLSYEQYF.

V usage is TRBV6-5 and J usage is TRBJ2-6; no clear D gene. This CDR3 comprises 14 residues. V lost 6 bases to trimming and J lost 3 bases, with 9 bases between them. Germline V gene data show CDR1 as MNHEY and CDR2 as SVGAGI. The CDR3 loop reads CASRHLSGANVLTF. Written as DNA, the CDR3 is TGTGCCAGCAGGCACTTGAGTGGGGCCAACGTCCTGACTTTC.

V and J are TRBV6-1 and TRBJ2-5; 12 bases line up with TRBD2. The CDR3 contains 16 residues. Germline-derived CDR1 and CDR2 are MNHNS and SASEGT. V shed 4 bases, J shed 6 bases, and the junction held 9 bases outside the gene matches. Written as DNA, the CDR3 is TGTGCCAGCAGTGCTACCCTAGCGGGAGGGCCAAAGACCCAGTACTTC. Translated: CASSATLAGGPKTQYF.

This chain uses TRBV6-5 with TRBJ2-7; D unresolved. Trimming cost V 2 bases and J 3 bases, with 11 bases left between them. CDR1 and CDR2 from the germline V gene are MNHEY and SVGAGI. The length of the CDR3 is 14 residues. CDR3 sequence (DNA): TGTGCCAGCAGTTACGGCCTAGGGATCTACGAGCAGTACTTC. Amino acids: CASSYGLGIYEQYF.

This sequence joins TRBV27 and TRBJ2-2; 10 bases match TRBD2. V trimming: 5 bases; J trimming: 4 bases; junction bases outside the gene matches: 7. The CDR3 is 16 residues long. Germline CDR1 and CDR2: MNHEY and SMNVEV (reference sequence). The CDR3 protein is CASSPWTSGPTGELFF. The DNA of the CDR3 is TGTGCCAGCAGTCCCTGGACTAGCGGCCCCACCGGGGAGCTGTTTTTT.

This chain connects TRBV28 to TRBJ1-3, with a possible D match to TRBD1 (5 bases). CDR1 is MDHEN, CDR2 SYDVKM, per germline. The V gene lost 2 bases and the J gene lost 2 bases, with 13 bases spanning the gap. This CDR3 has 16 residues. CDR3 protein: CASSLVRGLPGNTIYF. CDR3 bases: TGTGCCAGCAGTTTAGTACGGGGCCTCCCTGGAAACACCATATATTTT. The entire variable domain, with the rest obtained from reference TRBV28 and TRBJ1-3, is as follows: DVKVTQSSRYLVKRTGEKVFLECVQDMDHENMFWYRQDPGLGLRLIYFSYDVKMKEKGDIPEGYSVSREKKERFSLILESASTNQTSMYLCASSLVRGLPGNTIYFGEGSWLTVV.

V and J are TRBV5-1 and TRBJ2-1; tentative D call: TRBD2 (5 bases). V gave up 0 bases and J gave up 8 bases, with 12 bases separating them. The CDR3 spans 14 residues. The V gene's germline CDR1 is SGHRS and CDR2 YFSETQ. The CDR3 spells CASSLVLPADEQFF. The CDR3 DNA follows: TGCGCCAGCAGCTTGGTTCTACCAGCGGATGAGCAGTTCTTC. Based on the CDR3 plus reference TRBV5-1 and TRBJ2-1, the full variable domain is KAGVTQTPRYLIKTRGQQVTLSCSPISGHRSVSWYQQTPGQGLQFLFEYFSETQRNKGNFPGRFSGRQFSNSRSEMNVSTLELGDSALYLCASSLVLPADEQFFGPGTRLTVL.

This sequence joins TRBV10-2 and TRBJ2-5; D not certain. The CDR3 is 15 amino acids. Per germline, CDR1 WSHSY and CDR2 SAAADI. Deletions cut 4 bases from V and 2 bases from J, with 14 bases between. Written as DNA, the CDR3 is TGCGCCAGCAGTGTGTACCGGCGACGACAAGAGACCCAGTACTTC. It yields the protein CASSVYRRRQETQYF.

In its sample, this clone was seen once. The V and J genes are TRBV10-2 and TRBJ2-7; perhaps TRBD2 as D (6 bases). The CDR3 spans 15 residues. CDR1 and CDR2 from the germline V gene are WSHSY and SAAADI. Between the trimmed V and J ends, which lost 7 bases and 2 bases, there was a span of 18 bases. CDR3 coding DNA: TGCGCCAGCACTGGGTTTAGGGAGGAGGCCTACGAGCAGTACTTC. Protein: CASTGFREEAYEQYF.

The rearrangement links TRBV7-3 to TRBJ2-3; D perhaps matches TRBD2 (5 bases). Deletions cut 2 bases from V and 4 bases from J, with 7 bases between. Per the germline V gene, CDR1 is SGHTA and CDR2 is FQGTGA. There are 13 residues in the CDR3. CDR3 region: CASSLEGSDTQYF. The CDR3 nucleotides are TGTGCCAGCAGCTTAGAGGGCTCAGATACGCAGTATTTT.

The rearrangement joins TRBV28 to TRBJ1-5; 7 bases agree with TRBD1. Trimming removed 6 bases from V and 3 bases from J; junction bases left unmatched: 17. Germline values: CDR1 MDHEN, CDR2 SYDVKM. The CDR3 has 18 amino acids. The CDR3 is CASSLPPQQDRFNQPQHF. The CDR3 DNA sequence: TGTGCCAGCAGCCTACCTCCCCAACAGGACAGGTTCAATCAGCCCCAGCATTTT.

The CDR3, as DNA: TGTGCCAGCAGCTTGGGATGGGGAGCAGATACGCAGTATTTT. Translation: CASSLGWGADTQYF. This sequence joins TRBV11-2 and TRBJ2-3; possibly TRBD2 for D (5 bases). The ends were cut back, 3 bases at V and 4 bases at J, with 11 bases in the middle. This CDR3 contains 14 residues. Germline V gene lookup returns CDR1 SGHAT and CDR2 FQNNGV.

The chain combines TRBV27 with TRBJ1-2; D is perhaps TRBD1 (5 bases). Trimming removed 6 bases at V and 4 bases at J, with 15 bases between. The length of the CDR3 is 14 residues. Germline lookup yields CDR1 MNHEY and CDR2 SMNVEV (reference sequence). This chain's CDR3 is CASRAGQGTYGYTF. In nucleotides, the CDR3 is TGTGCCAGCAGGGCCGGGCAGGGTACCTATGGCTACACCTTC.

This clone has more than one count but fewer than ten. As DNA, the CDR3 is TGTGCCAGCCACCGGACAGGGTTTAATTCACCCCTCCACTTT. It is translated as CASHRTGFNSPLHF. The V call is TRBV2, the J call TRBJ1-6; TRBD1 matches at 8 bases. Germline V gene data show CDR1 as SNHLY and CDR2 as FYNNEI. The length of the CDR3 is 14 residues. Trimming removed 8 bases from V and 6 bases from J; junction bases left unmatched: 6.

The rearrangement joins TRBV11-2 to TRBJ2-5; 12 bases are a match to TRBD1. The CDR3 is made up of 16 amino acids. The germline V gene has CDR1 SGHAT and CDR2 FQNNGV. V shed 4 bases, J shed 5 bases, and the junction held 8 bases outside the gene matches. The CDR3, as DNA: TGTGCCAGCAGCTGGGAGTGGGACAGGGGGCCGGAGACCCAGTACTTC. Its protein is CASSWEWDRGPETQYF.

This chain uses TRBV5-1 with TRBJ2-7; D is ambiguous. CDR3 length equals 13 residues. The ends were cut back, 2 bases at V and 1 base at J, with 7 bases in the middle. CDR1 is SGHRS and CDR2 is YFSETQ in the germline V gene. The CDR3 loop reads CASSFQQSYEQYF. CDR3 DNA: TGCGCCAGCAGCTTCCAGCAGTCCTACGAGCAGTACTTC.

In its sample, this clone was seen once. The rearrangement joins TRBV2 to TRBJ2-5; possibly TRBD2 for D (6 bases). The germline V gene has CDR1 SNHLY and CDR2 FYNNEI. This CDR3 spans 13 amino acids. Trimming shortened V by 11 bases and J by 4 bases, and 17 bases separated the two germline ends. CDR3: CASGRLSIETQYF. Here the CDR3 DNA reads TGTGCCTCCGGGAGACTATCTATAGAGACCCAGTACTTC.

The gene calls are TRBV5-6 and TRBJ2-7, with D tentatively TRBD2 (5 bases). V lost 3 bases to trimming and J lost 6 bases, with 16 bases between them. From germline, CDR1 is SGHDT and CDR2 YYEEEE. The CDR3 loop spans 14 amino acids. Here the CDR3 reads CASSSDYDRAEQYF. CDR3 nucleotide sequence: TGTGCCAGCAGCTCTGACTACGACCGCGCCGAGCAGTACTTC.

V and J are TRBV29-1 and TRBJ2-2, with 14 bases identical to TRBD2. V was pared by 4 bases and J by 2 bases, with 3 bases of the junction left unmatched. The CDR3 spans 16 residues. The germline gives CDR1 SQVTM, CDR2 ANQGSEA. CDR3 coding DNA: TGCAGCGTTGGCGGACTAGCGGGAGGTAACACCGGGGAGCTGTTTTTT. Residues: CSVGGLAGGNTGELFF.

This clone was counted only a few times. The chain has TRBV13 and TRBJ1-2, with D unclear. The V gene's germline CDR1 is PRHDT and CDR2 FYEKMQ (reference sequence). V lost 0 bases and J 0 bases, leaving 11 bases between the germline ends. The CDR3 extends over 16 amino acids. The CDR3 here is CASSLGRGGANYGYTF. CDR3 DNA: TGTGCCAGCAGCTTAGGGCGCGGCGGGGCTAACTATGGCTACACCTTC.

The chain has TRBV4-2 and TRBJ1-1; 11 bases are shared with TRBD1. V was pared by 2 bases and J by 0 bases, with 8 bases of the junction left unmatched. The CDR3 contains 18 residues. From germline, CDR1 is LGHNA and CDR2 YNFKEQ. CDR3 nucleotide sequence: TGTGCCAGCAGCCAACTGGACAGGGGGCGCATCATGAACACTGAAGCTTTCTTT. Protein sequence: CASSQLDRGRIMNTEAFF.

The chain recombines TRBV7-2 with TRBJ2-1; TRBD2 aligns across 10 bases. The germline V gene has CDR1 SGHTA and CDR2 FQGNSA. J gave up 0 bases and V 3 bases, and 11 bases lay outside the gene matches. The CDR3 covers 19 residues. In DNA, the CDR3 is TGTGCCAGCAGCTTTGGCACTAGCGGGGCCCTGAGCTCCTACAATGAGCAGTTCTTC. Amino acid sequence: CASSFGTSGALSSYNEQFF.

The chain has TRBV7-9 and TRBJ2-7; 13 bases are shared with TRBD2. Germline CDR1 SEHNR, CDR2 FQNEAQ (reference sequence). J lost 2 bases, V lost 6 bases, and 7 bases had no gene match. The CDR3 is made up of 16 amino acids. The CDR3 DNA is TGTGCCAGCAGTCACTTACTAGCGGGAGGGACCTACGAGCAGTACTTC. As protein: CASSHLLAGGTYEQYF.

The chain combines TRBV13 with TRBJ2-2; TRBD2 matches 9 bases. V was clipped by 5 bases and J by 0 bases; unmatched bases: 10. The length of the CDR3 is 18 residues. Germline values: CDR1 PRHDT, CDR2 FYEKMQ (reference sequence). CDR3 region: CASSHREAGGTNTGELFF. CDR3 coding DNA: TGTGCCAGCAGCCACCGTGAAGCGGGGGGCACGAACACCGGGGAGCTGTTTTTT.

In its sample, this clone was seen once. The chain is built from TRBV27 and TRBJ2-1, with D unresolved. The CDR3 is 11 residues long. The V gene lost 6 bases and the J gene lost 7 bases, with 7 bases spanning the gap. The V gene's germline CDR1 is MNHEY and CDR2 SMNVEV (reference sequence). For the CDR3, the DNA is TGTGCCAGCAGACAAGGGAATGAGCAGTTCTTC. This gives the protein CASRQGNEQFF.